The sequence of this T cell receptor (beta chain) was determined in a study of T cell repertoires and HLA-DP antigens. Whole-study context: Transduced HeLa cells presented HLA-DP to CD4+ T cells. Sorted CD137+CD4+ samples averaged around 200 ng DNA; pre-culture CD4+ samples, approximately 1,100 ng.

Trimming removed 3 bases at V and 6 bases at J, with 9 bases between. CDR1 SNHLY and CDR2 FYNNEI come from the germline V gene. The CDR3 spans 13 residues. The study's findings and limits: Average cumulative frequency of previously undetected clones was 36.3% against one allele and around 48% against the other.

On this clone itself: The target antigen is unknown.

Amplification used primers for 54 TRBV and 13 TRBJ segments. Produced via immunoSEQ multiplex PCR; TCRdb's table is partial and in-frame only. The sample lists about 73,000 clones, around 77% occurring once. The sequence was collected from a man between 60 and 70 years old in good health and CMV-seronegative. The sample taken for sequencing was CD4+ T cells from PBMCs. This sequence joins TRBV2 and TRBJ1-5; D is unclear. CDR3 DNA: TGTGCCAGCAGTGAGCGGGAATTTCAGCCCCAGCATTTT. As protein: CASSEREFQPQHF.